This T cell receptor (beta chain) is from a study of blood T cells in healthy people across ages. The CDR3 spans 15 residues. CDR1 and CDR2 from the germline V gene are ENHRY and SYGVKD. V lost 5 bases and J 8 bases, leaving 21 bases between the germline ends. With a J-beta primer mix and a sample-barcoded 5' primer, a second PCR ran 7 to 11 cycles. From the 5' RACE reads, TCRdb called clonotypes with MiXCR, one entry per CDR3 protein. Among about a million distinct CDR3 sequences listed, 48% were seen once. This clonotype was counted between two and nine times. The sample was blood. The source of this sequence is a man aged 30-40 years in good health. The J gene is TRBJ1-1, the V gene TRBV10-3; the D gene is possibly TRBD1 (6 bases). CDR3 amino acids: CAISTTQGSPGEAFF. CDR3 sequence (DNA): TGTGCCATCAGTACAACCCAGGGGTCCCCGGGAGAAGCTTTCTTT.